The present entry profiles one T cell receptor (beta chain) with its context. Antigen specificity is unknown. The sample originates from a study of T cell responses to AZD1222 COVID-19 vaccine. General study findings and limits: Donor demographics were predominantly white British with a female majority; clonal diversity may be underestimated.

TCRdb's copy holds only in-frame clones and misses some; the assay was immunoSEQ multiplex PCR. Found here are 75,000 to 95,000 clones, less than 85% of them singletons; the top ten hold roughly 4.5%. V lost 2 bases, J lost 0 bases, and 10 bases lay in between. Germline assignment: CDR1 SGHRS and CDR2 YFSETQ. CDR3 length equals 15 residues. The chain uses TRBV5-1 and TRBJ2-3; D might be TRBD2 (6 bases). The receptor comes from an adult who received the AZD1222 COVID-19 vaccine. The material sequenced was peripheral blood, taken 28 days after the second AZD1222 dose. This CDR3 is CASSFRDLSTDTQYF. CDR3 in DNA: TGCGCCAGCAGCTTTCGGGACTTAAGCACAGATACGCAGTATTTT.